This T cell receptor (beta chain) appears in the sequencing data of a study of blood T cell repertoires in COVID-19. Across the study: The United States, Italy and Spain provided the acute and convalescent COVID-19 samples. Sources were T cells, B-cell-depleted T cells, or PBMCs; the material itself was cDNA or gDNA.

This clone showed up just once. At one end, the junction sequence differs from germline, possibly due to a read error. The CDR3 length is 19 residues. Germline CDR1 reads LNHDA; CDR2 reads SQIVND (reference sequence). As processed by the authors: It was from reference gene primer amplification that nucleated cell counts were estimated. Profiled with immunoSEQ multiplex PCR; TCRdb holds only in-frame clones, not every one. That table furnishes V, J and clone size, whereas the DNA furnished D and trimming. The sample holds 150,000 or so clones, around 86% seen once. This clonotype originated in a man older than 75 with acute or convalescent COVID-19. The sequenced sample was peripheral blood. The genes are TRBV19 and TRBJ1-2; 9 bases map to TRBD1. The CDR3 sequence: CASGIDPGQGQGRWYGYTF. The CDR3, as DNA: TGTGCCAGTGGTATAGACCCGGGACAGGGCCAGGGGAGATGGTATGGCTACACCTTC.